The rows below give T cell receptor beta chains drawn from one sample of a study of T cells in localized non-small cell lung cancer. Profiling relied on immunoSEQ multiplex PCR, and the TCRdb table lists in-frame clones only, not all of them. In the table there are roughly 38,000 clones, roughly 90% of which are singletons. Material: peripheral blood, obtained before any cancer treatment. The receptors here all came from a female donor over 55 with stage I squamous cell lung carcinoma. Each CDR3 is given with its conserved first and last residue. D genes are given only for firm matches. The listing skips clone size in some rows; elsewhere it reads once, few, many or a size class.

D gene: TRBD1
J gene: TRBJ2-7
clone size: -
V gene: TRBV5-4
CDR3 protein: CASSWDRGGYEQYF

D gene: TRBD2
J gene: TRBJ2-1
clone size: -
V gene: TRBV5-6
CDR3 protein: CASNKRAGVLSYNEQFF

D gene: TRBD2
J gene: TRBJ2-7
clone size: -
V gene: TRBV11-2
CDR3 protein: CASSPLAGVSYEQYF

D gene: TRBD2
J gene: TRBJ2-1
clone size: -
V gene: TRBV10-3
CDR3 protein: CAIRGGSLGQFF

D gene: TRBD2
J gene: TRBJ2-7
clone size: -
V gene: TRBV11-2
CDR3 protein: CASSRGLAGEYEQYF

D gene: -
J gene: TRBJ1-2
clone size: -
V gene: TRBV4-3
CDR3 protein: CASSQERGQGHGYTF

D gene: -
J gene: TRBJ2-1
clone size: -
V gene: TRBV25-1
CDR3 protein: CASNPGVGGYNEQFF

D gene: -
J gene: TRBJ2-1
clone size: few
V gene: TRBV7-6
CDR3 protein: CASSLTSSSYNEQFF

D gene: TRBD1
J gene: TRBJ2-1
clone size: -
V gene: TRBV4-1
CDR3 protein: CASSFDRGESYNEQFF

D gene: TRBD2
J gene: TRBJ2-7
clone size: -
V gene: TRBV7-3
CDR3 protein: CASSSRLAGAYEQYF

D gene: -
J gene: TRBJ2-1
clone size: -
V gene: TRBV2
CDR3 protein: CASSPQTSSYNEQFF

D gene: -
J gene: TRBJ2-1
clone size: -
V gene: TRBV10-3
CDR3 protein: CAISEEVREQFF

D gene: TRBD2
J gene: TRBJ2-7
clone size: -
V gene: TRBV7-9
CDR3 protein: CASSFPTSGTDEQYF

D gene: -
J gene: TRBJ2-7
clone size: -
V gene: TRBV6-6
CDR3 protein: CASRIDNYEQYF

D gene: TRBD2
J gene: TRBJ2-7
clone size: few
V gene: TRBV7-9
CDR3 protein: CASSLRLAEAYEQYF

D gene: -
J gene: TRBJ2-2
clone size: -
V gene: TRBV5-1
CDR3 protein: CASSLGRAGELFF

D gene: -
J gene: TRBJ1-2
clone size: few
V gene: TRBV7-9
CDR3 protein: CASSSDGPYGYTF

D gene: TRBD1
J gene: TRBJ2-1
clone size: -
V gene: TRBV19
CDR3 protein: CASSLNGDRAYNEQFF

D gene: TRBD2
J gene: TRBJ2-1
clone size: -
V gene: TRBV5-1
CDR3 protein: CASSLVVGLDNEQFF

D gene: -
J gene: TRBJ2-5
clone size: -
V gene: TRBV18
CDR3 protein: CASSPQGETQYF

D gene: -
J gene: TRBJ2-1
clone size: -
V gene: TRBV7-2
CDR3 protein: CASSQGSVSYNEQFF

D gene: -
J gene: TRBJ2-2
clone size: -
V gene: TRBV18
CDR3 protein: CASSASREIGELFF

D gene: -
J gene: TRBJ2-7
clone size: -
V gene: TRBV5-1
CDR3 protein: CASSLDVRDHEQYF

D gene: -
J gene: TRBJ2-4
clone size: -
V gene: TRBV10-3
CDR3 protein: CAISESAGAVAKNIQYF

D gene: -
J gene: TRBJ2-7
clone size: -
V gene: TRBV2
CDR3 protein: CASSDPAGMSYYEQYF

D gene: -
J gene: TRBJ2-7
clone size: -
V gene: TRBV7-9
CDR3 protein: CASSLVDLVPYEQYF

D gene: -
J gene: TRBJ2-3
clone size: once
V gene: TRBV27
CDR3 protein: CASSKPTYSTQYF

D gene: -
J gene: TRBJ2-2
clone size: -
V gene: TRBV2
CDR3 protein: CASRIILVLANTGELFF

D gene: -
J gene: TRBJ2-7
clone size: -
V gene: TRBV6-5
CDR3 protein: CASSYSEAAYEQYF

D gene: -
J gene: TRBJ1-5
clone size: -
V gene: TRBV7-2
CDR3 protein: CASSLDGASNQPQHF

D gene: -
J gene: TRBJ1-1
clone size: -
V gene: TRBV6-4
CDR3 protein: CASSTWIGVNTEAFF

D gene: -
J gene: TRBJ2-3
clone size: -
V gene: TRBV9
CDR3 protein: CASSPRTPDTQYF

D gene: -
J gene: TRBJ2-2
clone size: -
V gene: TRBV7-9
CDR3 protein: CASSLLRVSGELFF

D gene: -
J gene: TRBJ2-1
clone size: once
V gene: TRBV15
CDR3 protein: CATSRERGPGIEQFF

D gene: TRBD2
J gene: TRBJ2-1
clone size: -
V gene: TRBV5-4
CDR3 protein: CASSLGGTRGGNEQFF

D gene: -
J gene: TRBJ2-3
clone size: -
V gene: TRBV20-1
CDR3 protein: CSASGKDTQYF

D gene: -
J gene: TRBJ2-1
clone size: -
V gene: TRBV30
CDR3 protein: CAWRGTGTTYNEQFF

D gene: -
J gene: TRBJ2-5
clone size: -
V gene: TRBV7-7
CDR3 protein: CASSLGNLETQYF

D gene: -
J gene: TRBJ1-4
clone size: -
V gene: TRBV5-1
CDR3 protein: CASMSGDGGTNEKLFF

D gene: -
J gene: TRBJ1-2
clone size: -
V gene: TRBV4-3
CDR3 protein: CASSQDLFSGGYGYTF

D gene: -
J gene: TRBJ1-1
clone size: -
V gene: TRBV18
CDR3 protein: CASYSGTRMNTEAFF

D gene: TRBD1
J gene: TRBJ2-7
clone size: -
V gene: TRBV6-5
CDR3 protein: CASRVQGSSEQYF

D gene: -
J gene: TRBJ2-1
clone size: once
V gene: TRBV6-4
CDR3 protein: CASSVEVVSYNEQFF

D gene: TRBD2
J gene: TRBJ2-1
clone size: -
V gene: TRBV4-3
CDR3 protein: CASSQDRAGGRNEQFF

D gene: TRBD2
J gene: TRBJ2-1
clone size: -
V gene: TRBV6-1
CDR3 protein: CASSEWGTSGDEQFF

D gene: TRBD2
J gene: TRBJ2-7
clone size: -
V gene: TRBV19
CDR3 protein: CASSQGTSGKYEQYF

D gene: TRBD2
J gene: TRBJ2-1
clone size: -
V gene: TRBV7-8
CDR3 protein: CASSLGTSFNEQFF

D gene: TRBD1
J gene: TRBJ1-4
clone size: once
V gene: TRBV7-2
CDR3 protein: CASSLWTGQSEKLFF

D gene: -
J gene: TRBJ2-7
clone size: -
V gene: TRBV7-9
CDR3 protein: CASSSSSYEQYF

D gene: TRBD1
J gene: TRBJ1-2
clone size: -
V gene: TRBV14
CDR3 protein: CASSQRTGGPSNYGYTF

D gene: TRBD2
J gene: TRBJ2-5
clone size: -
V gene: TRBV6-5
CDR3 protein: CASSYSMASGETQYF

D gene: -
J gene: TRBJ2-5
clone size: once
V gene: TRBV25-1
CDR3 protein: CASRASVQETQYF

D gene: -
J gene: TRBJ2-7
clone size: -
V gene: TRBV6-1
CDR3 protein: CASSPSGWFIYEQYF

D gene: -
J gene: TRBJ2-7
clone size: -
V gene: TRBV2
CDR3 protein: CASKLDSYEQYF

D gene: TRBD2
J gene: TRBJ2-7
clone size: -
V gene: TRBV7-3
CDR3 protein: CASSLSGRTNEQYF